The 25 T cell receptor beta chains below were found in one sample sequenced in a study of neoadjuvant anti-PD-1 for oral cavity cancer. Time point: after neoadjuvant nivolumab, at surgical resection. Clones were read by immunoSEQ multiplex PCR, and TCRdb kept only the in-frame ones, dropping some. The data show some 31,000 clones, about 80% seen once. Here the sequenced sample was PBMCs, taken after nivolumab (anti-PD-1) treatment. The receptors come from a person between 40 and 80 years old with oral cavity squamous cell carcinoma.

J is TRBJ2-3 and V is TRBV7-6, with D unresolved. V was trimmed by 2 bases and J by 1 base, leaving 13 bases between them. The CDR3 totals 16 residues. From germline, CDR1 is SGHVS and CDR2 FNYEAQ. The CDR3 here is CASSLSTPVGTDTQYF. The CDR3 DNA is TGTGCCAGCAGCTTATCCACTCCCGTCGGCACAGATACGCAGTATTTT.

The chain is built from TRBV27 and TRBJ2-7; 7 nucleotides match TRBD1. CDR1 and CDR2 (germline): MNHEY, SMNVEV (reference sequence). CDR3 length: 14 amino acids. With V trimmed by 6 bases and J by 3 bases, 8 bases remained unmatched. The CDR3, as DNA: TGTGCCAGCAGACCGACAGGGTTCCACTACGAGCAGTACTTC. Amino acid sequence: CASRPTGFHYEQYF.

This clone is termed medium-sized. The gene calls are TRBV15 and TRBJ2-1; 8 positions match TRBD1. V shed 7 bases, J shed 6 bases, and the junction held 11 bases outside the gene matches. There are 15 residues in the CDR3. The V gene's germline CDR1 is LNHNV and CDR2 YYDKDF (reference sequence). For the CDR3, the DNA is TGTGCCACCACAGGGGGCGCCACAAAAAGCAATGAGCAGTTCTTC. Its protein product is CATTGGATKSNEQFF.

V and J are TRBV9 and TRBJ2-7; 8 bases are a match to TRBD2. The germline V gene has CDR1 SGDLS and CDR2 YYNGEE. Trimming took 0 bases from V and 6 from J; bases not matched to a gene: 8. The length of the CDR3 is 15 residues. The CDR3 DNA is TGTGCCAGCAGCGTAGCTTCGGCGGGGGGCGGCGAGCAGTACTTC. Translated: CASSVASAGGGEQYF.

The chain uses TRBV19 and TRBJ2-3; D uncertain. CDR3 size: 15 residues. Looked up from germline, CDR1 is LNHDA and CDR2 is SQIVND (reference sequence). V was shortened by 8 bases and J by 2 bases, with 17 bases between the two germline ends. CDR3 coding DNA: TGTGCCAGTTCCATTTCCCTCGGAATCACAGATACGCAGTATTTT. It codes for CASSISLGITDTQYF.

V usage is TRBV10-3 and J usage is TRBJ1-5, with 7 bases matching TRBD1. The CDR3 has 15 amino acids. Germline V lookup: CDR1 ENHRY, CDR2 SYGVKD. Trimming removed 4 bases from V and 6 bases from J; junction bases left unmatched: 9. CDR3 sequence reads: CAISGGQVVGQPQHF. In DNA, the CDR3 is TGTGCCATCAGTGGAGGACAGGTTGTTGGTCAGCCCCAGCATTTT.

The chain combines TRBV10-3 with TRBJ1-5; no clear D gene. This CDR3 has 13 residues. Germline values: CDR1 ENHRY, CDR2 SYGVKD. V was shortened by 10 bases and J by 3 bases, with 13 bases between the two germline ends. CDR3 nucleotides: TGTGCCACCAGGAGGGTGGACAATCAGCCCCAGCATTTT. It codes for CATRRVDNQPQHF.

This clone was seen only once. The rearrangement uses TRBV5-1 and TRBJ1-5, with 9 bases identical to TRBD1. The CDR3 extends over 14 amino acids. Germline assignment: CDR1 SGHRS and CDR2 YFSETQ. V lost 5 bases, J lost 7 bases, and 7 bases stayed unmatched. Here the CDR3 DNA reads TGCGCCAGCAGTCCGGGACAGGGTGGCCAGCCCCAGCATTTT. It yields the protein CASSPGQGGQPQHF.

This chain links TRBV7-2 with TRBJ2-3; D remains unclear. V lost 2 bases to trimming and J lost 1 base, with 7 bases between them. Looked up from germline, CDR1 is SGHTA and CDR2 is FQGNSA. CDR3 length: 14 amino acids. The CDR3 nucleotides are TGTGCCAGCAGCTTATTGTCGGGCACAGATACGCAGTATTTT. It yields the protein CASSLLSGTDTQYF. Using reference TRBV7-2 and TRBJ2-3 for the parts outside the CDR3, the full variable domain is GAGVSQSPSNKVTEKGKDVELRCDPISGHTALYWYRQSLGQGLEFLIYFQGNSAPDKSGLPSDRFSAERTGGSVSTLTIQRTQQEDSAVYLCASSLLSGTDTQYFGPGTRLTVL.

The chain combines TRBV30 with TRBJ1-1, with TRBD1 matching 8 bases. Per germline, CDR1 GTSNPN and CDR2 SVGIG (reference sequence). V trimming: 3 bases; J trimming: 3 bases; junction bases outside the gene matches: 6. The CDR3 contains 14 residues. CDR3 DNA sequence: TGTGCCTGGAGGACAGGGGACTGGCACACTGAAGCTTTCTTT. This translates into CAWRTGDWHTEAFF.

This rearrangement joins TRBV30 to TRBJ1-5, with D possibly TRBD1 on 6 matching bases. Germline assignment: CDR1 GTSNPN and CDR2 SVGIG (reference sequence). This CDR3 region has 15 residues. Trimming shortened V by 1 base and J by 0 bases, and 10 bases separated the two germline ends. This CDR3 reads CAWSAGTFSNQPQHF. The DNA of the CDR3 is TGTGCCTGGAGTGCTGGGACATTTAGCAATCAGCCCCAGCATTTT.

The chain combines TRBV7-2 with TRBJ1-6; 8 bases agree with TRBD1. The CDR3 contains 15 residues. V was clipped by 3 bases and J by 9 bases; unmatched bases: 7. Germline V CDR1 and CDR2: SGHTA, FQGNSA. The CDR3 here is CASSLMTGDISPLHF. The CDR3 nucleotides read TGTGCCAGCAGCTTGATGACAGGGGACATTTCACCCCTCCACTTT.

V is TRBV7-9 and J is TRBJ2-7; 10 bases are shared with TRBD1. CDR3 length equals 16 residues. V trimming: 4 bases; J trimming: 3 bases; junction bases outside the gene matches: 9. Germline V gene lookup returns CDR1 SEHNR and CDR2 FQNEAQ (reference sequence). The CDR3 nucleotides read TGTGCCAGCAGCTCTGCGAGGGACAGGGGACGCTACGAGCAGTACTTC. Protein sequence: CASSSARDRGRYEQYF.

This chain links TRBV29-1 with TRBJ2-1; TRBD2 aligns across 7 bases. CDR3 length: 15 amino acids. V lost 0 bases and J lost 5; bases outside the gene matches: 7. Germline V gene sequence: CDR1 SQVTM, CDR2 ANQGSEA. The CDR3 loop is CSVEDRASGNNEQFF. Written as DNA, the CDR3 is TGCAGCGTTGAAGATCGCGCTAGCGGAAACAATGAGCAGTTCTTC.

This chain connects TRBV7-9 to TRBJ1-5; the D gene is possibly TRBD1 (5 bases). This CDR3 has 12 amino acids. The germline CDR1 and CDR2 sequences are SEHNR and FQNEAQ (reference sequence). V was cut by 4 bases and J by 8 bases, with 9 bases left in between. The CDR3: CASSWGGEPQHF. Here the CDR3 DNA reads TGTGCCAGCAGCTGGGGGGGGGAGCCCCAGCATTTT. Full variable domain (rest looked up from reference TRBV7-9 and TRBJ1-5): DTGVSQNPRHKITKRGQNVTFRCDPISEHNRLYWYRQTLGQGPEFLTYFQNEAQLEKSRLLSDRFSAERPKGSFSTLEIQRTEQGDSAMYLCASSWGGEPQHFGDGTRLSIL.

The chain uses TRBV5-1 and TRBJ1-4, with a tentative D call TRBD1 (6 bases). V lost 2 bases, J lost 4 bases, and 15 bases lay in between. The V gene's germline CDR1 is SGHRS and CDR2 YFSETQ. The length of the CDR3 is 16 residues. CDR3 in DNA: TGCGCCAGCAGCTTTGGGGGCGGGCAGTTTAATGAAAAACTGTTTTTT. This translates into CASSFGGGQFNEKLFF.

The sample holds a few counts of this clone. CDR3: CASQTAMNTEAFF. The CDR3 coding sequence is TGTGCCAGCCAGACAGCAATGAACACTGAAGCTTTCTTT. This chain uses TRBV10-3 with TRBJ1-1, with a tentative D call TRBD1 (5 bases). In germline, CDR1 is ENHRY, CDR2 SYGVKD. The CDR3 length is 13 residues. V lost 10 bases, J lost 0 bases, and 12 bases lay in between.

The rearrangement uses TRBV4-1 and TRBJ2-1; TRBD2 might be the D (6 bases). Trimming removed 0 bases from V and 0 bases from J, with 9 bases in between. CDR3 length: 16 amino acids. The V gene's germline CDR1 is MGHRA and CDR2 YSYEKL. CDR3 sequence reads: CASSQDAGSSYNEQFF. The CDR3 DNA follows: TGCGCCAGCAGCCAAGATGCCGGGAGCTCCTACAATGAGCAGTTCTTC.

This chain joins TRBV9 and TRBJ2-3; the D gene is possibly TRBD2 (6 bases). This CDR3 is 14 amino acids long. Per the germline V gene, CDR1 is SGDLS and CDR2 is YYNGEE. V was clipped by 4 bases and J by 0 bases, with 9 bases between them. The CDR3 DNA follows: TGTGCCAGCAGCTGGGAGGACAGCACAGATACGCAGTATTTT. Translating it yields CASSWEDSTDTQYF.

The chain links TRBV7-3 to TRBJ2-5, with D unresolved. V lost 3 bases and J lost 2, with 7 bases in between. Germline CDR1 is SGHTA and CDR2 is FQGTGA. The CDR3 covers 13 residues. The CDR3 is CASSLGGQETQYF. The CDR3, as DNA: TGTGCCAGCAGCTTGGGTGGACAAGAGACCCAGTACTTC.

The genes are TRBV19 and TRBJ2-3; tentative D call: TRBD1 (7 bases). There are 15 residues in the CDR3. The germline gives CDR1 LNHDA, CDR2 SQIVND (reference sequence). V was shortened by 2 bases and J by 3 bases, with 12 bases between the two germline ends. The CDR3 protein is CASSIQGGLTDTQYF. The CDR3 DNA reads as TGTGCCAGTAGTATACAGGGGGGCCTTACAGATACGCAGTATTTT.

The chain recombines TRBV28 with TRBJ2-7; D might be TRBD2 (6 bases). V gave up 3 bases and J gave up 2 bases, with 11 bases separating them. The CDR3 is 14 amino acids. CDR1 is MDHEN and CDR2 is SYDVKM in the germline V gene. The DNA of the CDR3 is TGTGCCAGCAGTTTCCCCGGAGGGGCCTACGAGCAGTACTTC. It translates to CASSFPGGAYEQYF. The full variable domain, in which reference TRBV28 and TRBJ2-7 provide the parts outside the CDR3, is DVKVTQSSRYLVKRTGEKVFLECVQDMDHENMFWYRQDPGLGLRLIYFSYDVKMKEKGDIPEGYSVSREKKERFSLILESASTNQTSMYLCASSFPGGAYEQYFGPGTRLTVT.

The chain has TRBV9 and TRBJ2-7; 10 nucleotides line up with TRBD2. V trimming: 2 bases; J trimming: 2 bases; junction bases outside the gene matches: 4. Germline values: CDR1 SGDLS, CDR2 YYNGEE. This CDR3 has 15 residues. CDR3 amino acids: CASSVTSGVPYEQYF. CDR3 in DNA: TGTGCCAGCAGCGTCACTAGCGGGGTGCCCTACGAGCAGTACTTC.

The V call is TRBV5-4, the J call TRBJ1-3; D is perhaps TRBD1 (5 bases). This CDR3 spans 14 amino acids. The germline CDR1 and CDR2 sequences are SGHNT and YYREEE (reference sequence). Trimming cost V 2 bases and J 6 bases, with 12 bases left between them. The CDR3 bases are TGTGCCAGCAGCTTCGTAGGGGCTGAAAACACCATATATTTT. Translation: CASSFVGAENTIYF.

The rearrangement joins TRBV5-1 to TRBJ2-1, with 16 bases matching TRBD2. The CDR3 is 18 amino acids. Germline V gene lookup returns CDR1 SGHRS and CDR2 YFSETQ. V trimming: 5 bases; J trimming: 1 base; junction bases outside the gene matches: 6. CDR3 nucleotides: TGCGCCAGCAGACCCGGGACTAGCGGGGGGGTTTCCTACAATGAGCAGTTCTTC. Protein sequence: CASRPGTSGGVSYNEQFF.